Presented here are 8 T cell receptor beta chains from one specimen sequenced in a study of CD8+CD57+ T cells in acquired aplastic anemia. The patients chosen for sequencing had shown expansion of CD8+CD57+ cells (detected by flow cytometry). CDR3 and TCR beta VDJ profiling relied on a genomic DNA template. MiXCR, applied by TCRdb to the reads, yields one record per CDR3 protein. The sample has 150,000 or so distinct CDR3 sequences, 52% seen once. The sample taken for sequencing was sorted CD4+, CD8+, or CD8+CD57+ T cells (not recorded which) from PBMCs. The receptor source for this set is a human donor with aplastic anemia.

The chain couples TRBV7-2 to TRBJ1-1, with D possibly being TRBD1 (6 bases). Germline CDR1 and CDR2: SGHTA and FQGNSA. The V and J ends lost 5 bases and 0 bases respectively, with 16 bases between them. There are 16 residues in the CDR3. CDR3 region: CASSLRATGMNTEAFF. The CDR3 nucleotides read TGTGCCAGCAGCCTTAGGGCGACAGGAATGAACACTGAAGCTTTCTTT.

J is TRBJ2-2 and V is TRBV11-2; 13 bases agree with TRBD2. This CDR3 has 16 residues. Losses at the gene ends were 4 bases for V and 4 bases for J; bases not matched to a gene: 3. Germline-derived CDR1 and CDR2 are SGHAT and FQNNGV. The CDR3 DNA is TGTGCCAGCAGCTCACGGACTAGCGGGGGCACCGGGGAGCTGTTTTTT. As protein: CASSSRTSGGTGELFF.

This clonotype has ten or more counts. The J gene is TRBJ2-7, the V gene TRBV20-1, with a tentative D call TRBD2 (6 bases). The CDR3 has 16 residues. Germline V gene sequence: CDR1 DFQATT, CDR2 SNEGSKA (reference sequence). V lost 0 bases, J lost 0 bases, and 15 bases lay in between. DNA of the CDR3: TGCAGTGCTAGAGAACCCGGGACTCGGCTCTCCTACGAGCAGTACTTC. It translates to CSAREPGTRLSYEQYF.

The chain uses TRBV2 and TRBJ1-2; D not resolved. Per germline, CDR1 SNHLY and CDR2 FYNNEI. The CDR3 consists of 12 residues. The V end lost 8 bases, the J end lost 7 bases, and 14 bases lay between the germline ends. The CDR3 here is CASLFVESGYTF. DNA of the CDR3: TGTGCCAGCTTGTTCGTCGAGAGTGGCTACACCTTC.

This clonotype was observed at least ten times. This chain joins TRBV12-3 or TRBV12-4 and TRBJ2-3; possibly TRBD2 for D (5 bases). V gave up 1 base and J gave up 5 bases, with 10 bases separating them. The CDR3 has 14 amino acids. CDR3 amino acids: CASSLGRVLDTQYF. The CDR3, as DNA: TGTGCCAGCAGTTTAGGGCGGGTTCTAGATACGCAGTATTTT.

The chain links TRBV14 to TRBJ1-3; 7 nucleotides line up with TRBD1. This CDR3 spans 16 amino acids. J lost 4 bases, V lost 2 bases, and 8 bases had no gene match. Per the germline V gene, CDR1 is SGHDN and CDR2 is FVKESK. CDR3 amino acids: CASSQQQGTSGNTIYF. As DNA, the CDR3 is TGTGCCAGCAGCCAACAACAGGGGACCTCCGGAAACACCATATATTTT.

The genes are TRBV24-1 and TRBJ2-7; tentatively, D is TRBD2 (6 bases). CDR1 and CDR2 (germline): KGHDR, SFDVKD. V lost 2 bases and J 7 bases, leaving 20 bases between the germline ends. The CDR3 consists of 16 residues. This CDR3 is CATSDSRHGRGGEQYF. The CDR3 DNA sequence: TGTGCCACCAGTGATTCACGACACGGACGTGGGGGGGAGCAGTACTTC.

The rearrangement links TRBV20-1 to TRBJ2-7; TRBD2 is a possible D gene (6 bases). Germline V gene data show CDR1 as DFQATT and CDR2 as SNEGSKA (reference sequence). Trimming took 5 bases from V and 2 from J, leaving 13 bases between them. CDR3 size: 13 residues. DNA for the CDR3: TGCAGTGCTCGGGGACTGTCCGCCTACGAGCAGTACTTC. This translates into CSARGLSAYEQYF.